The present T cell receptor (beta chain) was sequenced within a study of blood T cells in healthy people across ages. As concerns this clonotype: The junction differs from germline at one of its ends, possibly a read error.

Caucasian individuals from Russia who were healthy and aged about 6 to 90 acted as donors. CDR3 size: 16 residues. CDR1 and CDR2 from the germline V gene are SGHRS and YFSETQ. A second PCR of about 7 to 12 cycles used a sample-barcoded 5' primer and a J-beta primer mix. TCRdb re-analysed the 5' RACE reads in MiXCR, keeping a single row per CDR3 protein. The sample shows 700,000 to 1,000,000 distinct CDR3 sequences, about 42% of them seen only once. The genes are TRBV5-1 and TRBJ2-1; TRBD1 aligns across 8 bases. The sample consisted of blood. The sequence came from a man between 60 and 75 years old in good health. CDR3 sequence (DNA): TGCGCCAGCGGCTTCACCGGGACAGGCCTTTACAATGAGCAGTTCTTC. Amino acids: CASGFTGTGLYNEQFF.